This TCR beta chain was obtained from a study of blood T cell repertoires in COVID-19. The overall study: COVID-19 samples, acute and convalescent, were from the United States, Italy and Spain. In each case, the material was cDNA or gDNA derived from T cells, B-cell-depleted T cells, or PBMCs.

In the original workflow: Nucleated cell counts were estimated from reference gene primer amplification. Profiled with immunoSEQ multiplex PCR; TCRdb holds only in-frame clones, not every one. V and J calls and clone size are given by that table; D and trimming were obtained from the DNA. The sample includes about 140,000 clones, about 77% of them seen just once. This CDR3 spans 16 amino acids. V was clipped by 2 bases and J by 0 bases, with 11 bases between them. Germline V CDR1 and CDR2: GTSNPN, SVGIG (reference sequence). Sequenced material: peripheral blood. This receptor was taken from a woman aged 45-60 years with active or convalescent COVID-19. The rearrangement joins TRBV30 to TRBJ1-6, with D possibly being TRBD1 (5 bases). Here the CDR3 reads CAWSSQGGSYNSPLHF. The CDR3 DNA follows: TGTGCCTGGAGTTCTCAGGGAGGCTCCTATAATTCACCCCTCCACTTT.